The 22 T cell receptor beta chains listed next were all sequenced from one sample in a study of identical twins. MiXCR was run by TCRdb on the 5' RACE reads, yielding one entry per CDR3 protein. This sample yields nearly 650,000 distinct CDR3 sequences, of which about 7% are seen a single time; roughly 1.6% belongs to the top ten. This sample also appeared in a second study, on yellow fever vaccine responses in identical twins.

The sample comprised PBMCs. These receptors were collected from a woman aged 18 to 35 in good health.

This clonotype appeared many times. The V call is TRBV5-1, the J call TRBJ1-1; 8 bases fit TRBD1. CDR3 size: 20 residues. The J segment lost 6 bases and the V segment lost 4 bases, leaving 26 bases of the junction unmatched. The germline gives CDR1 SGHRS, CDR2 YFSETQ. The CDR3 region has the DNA TGCGCCAGCAGCCTACCAATCCCCCAGGGGGCAATAGACGTGTACGCTGAAGCTTTCTTT. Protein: CASSLPIPQGAIDVYAEAFF.

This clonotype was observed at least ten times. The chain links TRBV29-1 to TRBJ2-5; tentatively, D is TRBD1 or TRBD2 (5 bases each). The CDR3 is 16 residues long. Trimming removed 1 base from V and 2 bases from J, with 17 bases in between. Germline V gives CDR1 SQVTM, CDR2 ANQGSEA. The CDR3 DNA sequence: TGCAGCGTTGAAGGGGTCGAGGGGAAGGTTCAAGAGACCCAGTACTTC. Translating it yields CSVEGVEGKVQETQYF.

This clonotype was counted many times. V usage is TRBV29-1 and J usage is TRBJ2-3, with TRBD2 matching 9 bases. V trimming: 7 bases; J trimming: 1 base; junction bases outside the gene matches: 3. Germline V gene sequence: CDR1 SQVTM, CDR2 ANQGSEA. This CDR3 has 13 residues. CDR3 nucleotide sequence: TGCAGCGCCCGACTAGCGGGCACAGATACGCAGTATTTT. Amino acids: CSARLAGTDTQYF.

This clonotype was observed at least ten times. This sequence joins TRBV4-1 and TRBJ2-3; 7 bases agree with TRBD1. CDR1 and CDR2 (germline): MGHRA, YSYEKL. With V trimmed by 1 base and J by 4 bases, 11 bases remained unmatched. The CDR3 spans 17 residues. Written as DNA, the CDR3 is TGCGCCAGCAGCCAAGCAGACAGGGTCCCGTCCGCAGATACGCAGTATTTT. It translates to CASSQADRVPSADTQYF.

This CDR3 reads CASKAGTANQPQHF. CDR3 in DNA: TGTGCCAGCAAAGCCGGGACGGCAAATCAGCCCCAGCATTTT. This sequence joins TRBV28 and TRBJ1-5; tentative D call: TRBD1 (5 bases). Between the trimmed V and J ends, which lost 7 bases and 4 bases, there was a span of 14 bases. Germline CDR1 reads MDHEN; CDR2 reads SYDVKM. This CDR3 is 14 amino acids long.

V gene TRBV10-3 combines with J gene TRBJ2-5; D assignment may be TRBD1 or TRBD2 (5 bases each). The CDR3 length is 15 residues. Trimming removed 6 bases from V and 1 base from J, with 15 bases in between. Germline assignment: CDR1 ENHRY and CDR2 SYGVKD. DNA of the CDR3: TGTGCCATCAGCCGGGACCGCCCGCCCCAAGAGACCCAGTACTTC. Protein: CAISRDRPPQETQYF.

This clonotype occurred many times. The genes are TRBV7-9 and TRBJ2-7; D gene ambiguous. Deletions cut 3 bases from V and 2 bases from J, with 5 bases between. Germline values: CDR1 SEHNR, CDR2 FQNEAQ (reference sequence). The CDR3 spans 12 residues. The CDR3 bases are TGTGCCAGCAGCTTGTCCGCCTACGAGCAGTACTTC. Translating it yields CASSLSAYEQYF.

In DNA, the CDR3 is TGCGCCAGCAGCTTCCCAGCTGGGTCCAGGTCCTACGAGCAGTACGTC. As protein: CASSFPAGSRSYEQYV. This chain uses TRBV5-1 with TRBJ2-7; D is ambiguous. The CDR3 spans 16 residues. The germline V and J ends were trimmed by 2 bases and 1 base, with 16 bases remaining between them. Germline V gives CDR1 SGHRS, CDR2 YFSETQ.

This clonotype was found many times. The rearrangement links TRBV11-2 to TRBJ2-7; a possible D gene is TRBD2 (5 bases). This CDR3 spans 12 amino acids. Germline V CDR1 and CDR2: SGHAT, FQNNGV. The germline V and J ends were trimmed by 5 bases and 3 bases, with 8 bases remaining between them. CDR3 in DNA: TGTGCCAGCAGCCCGGGGAACTACGAGCAGTACGTC. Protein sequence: CASSPGNYEQYV.

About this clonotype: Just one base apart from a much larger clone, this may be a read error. CDR3: CASRYANTGELFF. CDR3 bases: TGTGCCAGCAGGTACGCGAACACCGGGGAGCTGTTTTTT. The rearrangement joins TRBV7-6 to TRBJ2-2; no clear D gene. The CDR3 is 13 amino acids. Per germline, CDR1 SGHVS and CDR2 FNYEAQ. V lost 6 bases, J lost 0 bases, and 5 bases lay in between. Full variable domain (missing parts from reference TRBV7-6 and TRBJ2-2): GAGVSQSPRYKVTKRGQDVALRCDPISGHVSLYWYRQALGQGPEFLTYFNYEAQQDKSGLPNDRFSAERPEGSISTLTIQRTEQRDSAMYRCASRYANTGELFFGEGSRLTVL.

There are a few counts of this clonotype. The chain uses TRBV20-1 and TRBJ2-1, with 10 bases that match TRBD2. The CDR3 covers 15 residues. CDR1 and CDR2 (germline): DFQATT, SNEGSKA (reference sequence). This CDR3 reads CSAPLAGASYNEQFF. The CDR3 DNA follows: TGCAGCGCTCCCCTAGCGGGGGCCTCCTACAATGAGCAGTTCTTC.

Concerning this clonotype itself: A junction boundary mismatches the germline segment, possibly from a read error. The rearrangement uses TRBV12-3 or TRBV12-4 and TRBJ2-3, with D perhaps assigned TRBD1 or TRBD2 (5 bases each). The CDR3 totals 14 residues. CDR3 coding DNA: TGTGCCAGCGGTTTTGGGGGAAGCACAGATACGCAGTATTTT. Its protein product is CASGFGGSTDTQYF.

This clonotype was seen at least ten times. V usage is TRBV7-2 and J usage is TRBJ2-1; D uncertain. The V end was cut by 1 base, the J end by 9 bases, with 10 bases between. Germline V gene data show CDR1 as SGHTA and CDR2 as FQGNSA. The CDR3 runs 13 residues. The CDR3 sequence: CASSLGGTSEQFF. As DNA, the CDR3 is TGTGCCAGCAGCTTAGGTGGAACAAGTGAGCAGTTCTTC.

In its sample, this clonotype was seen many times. CDR3 amino acids: CASSLARSYQPQHF. CDR3 nucleotides: TGTGCCAGCAGTTTAGCCCGGTCATATCAGCCCCAGCATTTT. This chain uses TRBV12-3 or TRBV12-4 with TRBJ1-5; D call uncertain. The CDR3 is 14 amino acids. V shed 0 bases and J shed 5 bases, with 8 bases lying between them.

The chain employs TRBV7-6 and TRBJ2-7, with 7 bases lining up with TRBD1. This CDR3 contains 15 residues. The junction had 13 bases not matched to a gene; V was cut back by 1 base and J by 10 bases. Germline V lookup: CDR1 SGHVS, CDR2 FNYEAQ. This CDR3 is CASSLEGPGQTNQYV. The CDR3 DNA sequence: TGTGCCAGCAGCTTAGAGGGTCCGGGACAGACGAACCAGTACGTC.

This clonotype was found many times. The CDR3 nucleotides are TGTGCCAGCAGCTTGGGGGACAGGGACACAGATACGCAGTATTTT. Protein sequence: CASSLGDRDTDTQYF. The chain recombines TRBV5-6 with TRBJ2-3, with 9 nucleotides matching TRBD1. CDR1 and CDR2 from the germline V gene are SGHDT and YYEEEE. V dropped 0 bases and J dropped 2; count of bases not matched to a gene: 1. The CDR3 contains 15 residues.

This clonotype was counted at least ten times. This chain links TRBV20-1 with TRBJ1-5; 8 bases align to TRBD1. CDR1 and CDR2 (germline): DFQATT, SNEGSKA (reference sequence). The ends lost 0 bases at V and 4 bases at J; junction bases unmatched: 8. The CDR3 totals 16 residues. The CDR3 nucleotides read TGCAGTGCTAGAGATCCAGGGGGCGCGGGGAATCAGCCCCAGCATTTT. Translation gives CSARDPGGAGNQPQHF.

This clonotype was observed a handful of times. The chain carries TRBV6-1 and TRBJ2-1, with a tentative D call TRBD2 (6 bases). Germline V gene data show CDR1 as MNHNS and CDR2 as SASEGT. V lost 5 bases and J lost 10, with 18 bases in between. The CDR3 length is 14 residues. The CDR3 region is CASSKPSGLGEQFF. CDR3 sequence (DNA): TGTGCCAGCAGTAAACCCTCGGGACTGGGGGAGCAGTTCTTC.

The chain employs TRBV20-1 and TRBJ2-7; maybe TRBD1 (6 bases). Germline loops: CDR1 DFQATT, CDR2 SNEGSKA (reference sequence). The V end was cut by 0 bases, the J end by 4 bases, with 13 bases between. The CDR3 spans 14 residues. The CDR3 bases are TGCAGTGCTAGAGACCAGTCAACAGGGTACGAGCAGTACTTC. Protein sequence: CSARDQSTGYEQYF.

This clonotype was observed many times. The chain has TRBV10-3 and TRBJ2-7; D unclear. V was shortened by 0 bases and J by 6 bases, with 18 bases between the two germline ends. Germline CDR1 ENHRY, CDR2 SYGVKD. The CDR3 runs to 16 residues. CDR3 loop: CAISESNSRFSLEQYF. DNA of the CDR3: TGTGCCATCAGTGAGTCGAACTCTAGATTTTCTCTCGAGCAGTACTTC.

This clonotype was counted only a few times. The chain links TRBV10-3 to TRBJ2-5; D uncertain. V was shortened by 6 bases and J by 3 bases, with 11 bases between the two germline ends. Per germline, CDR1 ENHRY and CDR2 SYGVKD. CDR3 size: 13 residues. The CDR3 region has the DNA TGTGCCATCAGCCCCCTCCCGGAAGAGACCCAGTACTTC. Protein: CAISPLPEETQYF.

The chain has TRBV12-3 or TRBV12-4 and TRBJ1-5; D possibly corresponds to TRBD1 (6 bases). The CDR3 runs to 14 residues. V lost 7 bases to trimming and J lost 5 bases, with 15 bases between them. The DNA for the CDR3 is TGTGCCAGCAAGAAAACAGGGAAGGATCAGCCCCAGCATTTT. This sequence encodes CASKKTGKDQPQHF.